The present TCR beta chain was sequenced within a study of blood T cell repertoires in COVID-19. CDR1 is MDHEN, CDR2 SYDVKM, per germline. CDR3 size: 13 residues. V lost 6 bases to trimming and J lost 3 bases; unmatched junction nucleotides: 2. Generated by immunoSEQ multiplex PCR, the TCRdb table keeps only in-frame clones and is missing some. The sample has some 210,000 clones; about four fifths are singletons. Material for sequencing was peripheral blood. This chain connects TRBV28 to TRBJ1-3; 7 bases are shared with TRBD1. The origin of this receptor is a woman in her 70s with active or convalescent COVID-19. CDR3 nucleotides: TGTGCCAGCAGAGGACAGGTTGGAAACACCATATATTTT. Residues: CASRGQVGNTIYF.